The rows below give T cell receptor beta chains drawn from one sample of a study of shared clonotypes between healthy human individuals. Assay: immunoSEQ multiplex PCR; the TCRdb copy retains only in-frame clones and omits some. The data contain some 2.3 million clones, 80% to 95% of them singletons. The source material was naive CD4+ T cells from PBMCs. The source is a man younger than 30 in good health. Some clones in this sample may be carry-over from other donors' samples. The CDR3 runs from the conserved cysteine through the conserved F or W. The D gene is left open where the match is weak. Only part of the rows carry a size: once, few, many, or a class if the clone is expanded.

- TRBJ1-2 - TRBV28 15 CASSYRARGGYGYTF TGTGCCAGCAGTTACAGGGCCCGAGGAGGCTATGGCTACACCTTC
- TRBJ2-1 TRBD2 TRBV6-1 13 CASTWTSEGEQFF TGTGCCAGCACTTGGACTAGCGAAGGTGAGCAGTTCTTC
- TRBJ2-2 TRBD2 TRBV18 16 CASSPLLAVNTGELFF TGTGCCAGCTCACCCCTACTAGCGGTGAACACCGGGGAGCTGTTTTTT
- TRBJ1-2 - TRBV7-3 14 CASSLSGSNYGYTF TGTGCCAGCAGCTTATCAGGTTCTAACTATGGCTACACCTTC
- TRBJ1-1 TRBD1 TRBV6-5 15 CASRPPGTGVTEAFF TGTGCCAGCAGACCTCCGGGGACAGGGGTAACTGAAGCTTTCTTT
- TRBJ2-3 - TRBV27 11 CASTVEGTQYF TGTGCCAGCACCGTAGAGGGTACGCAGTATTTT
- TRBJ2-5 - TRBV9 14 CASSPWGGSETQYF TGTGCCAGCAGCCCCTGGGGGGGCTCAGAGACCCAGTACTTC
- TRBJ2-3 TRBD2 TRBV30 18 CAWRRLAGGRVGTDTQYF TGTGCCTGGAGGAGGCTAGCGGGAGGGCGAGTGGGCACAGATACGCAGTATTTT
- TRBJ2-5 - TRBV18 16 CASSPSHGGIGETQYF TGTGCCAGCTCACCATCCCACGGGGGTATTGGGGAGACCCAGTACTTC
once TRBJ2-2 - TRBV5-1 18 CASSLDSGQSGDTGELFF TGCGCCAGCAGCTTGGATTCGGGCCAGTCGGGCGACACCGGGGAGCTGTTTTTT
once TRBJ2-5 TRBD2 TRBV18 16 CASSPPSGGGGETQYF TGTGCCAGCTCACCACCCTCGGGAGGTGGAGGGGAGACCCAGTACTTC
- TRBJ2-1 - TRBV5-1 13 CASSLVGVNEQFF TGCGCCAGCAGCTTGGTCGGGGTCAATGAGCAGTTCTTC
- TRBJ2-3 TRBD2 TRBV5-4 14 CASSSEIGRDTQYF TGTGCCAGCAGCTCCGAAATCGGGAGGGATACGCAGTATTTT
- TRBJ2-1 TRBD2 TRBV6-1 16 CASSEASSGTIYEQFF TGTGCCAGCAGTGAAGCTTCTAGCGGGACGATCTATGAGCAGTTCTTC
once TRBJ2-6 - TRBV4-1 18 CASSQPGSKRSGANVLTF TGCGCCAGCAGCCAGCCGGGATCAAAACGATCTGGGGCCAACGTCCTGACTTTC
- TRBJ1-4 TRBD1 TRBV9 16 CASSLSPGQGGEKLFF TGTGCCAGCTCACTCTCCCCGGGACAGGGAGGTGAAAAACTGTTTTTT
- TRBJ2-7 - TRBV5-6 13 CASSLGGGYEQYF TGTGCCAGCAGCTTGGGAGGGGGTTACGAGCAGTACTTC
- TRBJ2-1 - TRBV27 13 CASVRIAYNEQFF TGTGCCAGCGTTAGAATCGCCTACAATGAGCAGTTCTTC
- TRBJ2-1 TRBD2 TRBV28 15 CASSPPSGRGNEQFF TGTGCCAGCAGCCCTCCTAGCGGGAGAGGCAATGAGCAGTTCTTC
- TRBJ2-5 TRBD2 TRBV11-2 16 CASSLLTSGSQETQYF TGTGCCAGCAGCTTATTAACTAGCGGAAGCCAAGAGACCCAGTACTTC
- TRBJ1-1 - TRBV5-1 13 CASSLFMNTEAFF TGCGCCAGCAGCTTGTTCATGAACACTGAAGCTTTCTTT
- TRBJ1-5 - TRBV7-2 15 CASSLDRYSNQPQHF TGTGCCAGCAGCTTAGATCGGTATAGCAATCAGCCCCAGCATTTT
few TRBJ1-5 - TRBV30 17 CAWSVLSLRGHGQPQHF TGTGCCTGGAGTGTACTATCCCTCCGGGGTCACGGACAGCCCCAGCATTTT
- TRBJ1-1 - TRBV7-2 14 CASSFSNRNTEAFF TGTGCCAGCAGCTTTTCTAACAGGAACACTGAAGCTTTCTTT
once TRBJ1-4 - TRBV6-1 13 CASRRGTGEKLFF TGTGCCAGCAGACGAGGGACCGGTGAAAAACTGTTTTTT
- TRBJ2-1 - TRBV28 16 CASSSAGSAHHNEQFF TGTGCCAGCAGTTCGGCCGGCTCCGCTCACCACAATGAGCAGTTCTTC
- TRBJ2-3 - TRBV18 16 CASSPTPGTSTDTQYF TGTGCCAGCTCACCAACCCCCGGGACTAGCACAGATACGCAGTATTTT
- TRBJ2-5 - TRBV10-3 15 CAISESGTAQETQYF TGTGCCATCAGTGAGTCGGGTACAGCTCAAGAGACCCAGTACTTC
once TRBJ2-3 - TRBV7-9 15 CASSLGSSGTDTQYF TGTGCCAGCAGCCTTGGGAGCTCGGGCACAGATACGCAGTATTTT
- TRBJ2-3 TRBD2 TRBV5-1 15 CASSRTSGSPDTQYF TGCGCCAGCAGCCGAACTAGCGGGAGCCCAGATACGCAGTATTTT
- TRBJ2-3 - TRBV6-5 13 CASRLTGTDTQYF TGTGCCAGCAGGCTCACTGGAACAGATACGCAGTATTTT
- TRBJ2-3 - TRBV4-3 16 CASSQFSQLSTDTQYF TGCGCCAGCAGCCAATTCAGCCAGTTGAGCACAGATACGCAGTATTTT
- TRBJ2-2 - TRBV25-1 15 CASSGQGLNTGELFF TGTGCCAGCAGTGGACAGGGACTGAACACCGGGGAGCTGTTTTTT
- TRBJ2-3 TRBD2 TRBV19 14 CASRARGSTDTQYF TGTGCCAGTAGGGCGCGGGGGAGCACAGATACGCAGTATTTT
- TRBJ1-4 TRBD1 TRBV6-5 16 CASSYNRAGGNEKLFF TGTGCCAGCAGTTACAATAGGGCAGGGGGAAATGAAAAACTGTTTTTT